What follows is one TCR beta chain and its context. V was cut by 2 bases and J by 1 base, with 12 bases left in between. CDR1 is SGHVS and CDR2 is FQNEAQ in the germline V gene. The CDR3 sequence is 16 residues long. This entry is derived from a study of blood T cell repertoires in COVID-19. Study-level background: Italy, Spain and the United States were the sources of the convalescent and acute COVID-19 samples.

Those who participated ranged in age from about 18 to 89 years and resided in about two dozen US areas. How the authors handled the data: Amplification of reference gene primers provided the estimated nucleated cell counts. Assay used: immunoSEQ multiplex PCR; TCRdb lists only in-frame clones, some missing. The V and J calls and clone size come from that table; D and trimming were worked out from the DNA. The table records about 260,000 clones, approximately 79% of them present only once. The rearrangement links TRBV7-8 to TRBJ2-1; D perhaps matches TRBD2 (5 bases). The clonotype was recovered from a young man with acute COVID-19. Input material: PBMCs or T cells enriched from blood (not recorded which). The CDR3 nucleotides are TGTGCCAGCAGCTTATTCTGGACTTCTTCCTACAATGAGCAGTTCTTC. This sequence encodes CASSLFWTSSYNEQFF.